These 20 T cell receptor beta chains were all obtained from the same sample, sequenced in a study of blood T cell repertoires in COVID-19. The assay was immunoSEQ multiplex PCR, and TCRdb's table has in-frame clones only and misses some. The sample consists of about 280,000 clones, about four fifths of them appearing once. The sequencing sample was made of peripheral blood. Source of these receptors: a woman aged 45 to 65 who had recovered from COVID-19.

A single count supports this clone. The chain has TRBV28 and TRBJ2-7; 8 bases align to TRBD1. The CDR3 has 14 amino acids. CDR1 and CDR2 (germline): MDHEN, SYDVKM. Unmatched junction bases numbered 8, after V lost 8 bases and J lost 2 bases. CDR3 protein: CASHPQGGTYEQYF. The CDR3 DNA sequence: TGTGCCAGCCACCCACAGGGGGGCACCTACGAGCAGTACTTC.

The rearrangement joins TRBV9 to TRBJ2-5; 7 bases are shared with TRBD2. Unmatched junction bases numbered 2, after V lost 1 base and J lost 5 bases. Germline V CDR1 and CDR2: SGDLS, YYNGEE. CDR3 length: 13 residues. The CDR3 is CASSVRAGETQYF. As DNA, the CDR3 is TGTGCCAGCAGCGTAAGAGCGGGGGAGACCCAGTACTTC.

As for this clone: The sample carries other DNA sequences with the same CDR3. The J gene is TRBJ1-2, the V gene TRBV28; no clear D. The CDR3 is made up of 12 amino acids. Germline CDR1 and CDR2: MDHEN and SYDVKM. The V and J ends lost 2 bases and 5 bases respectively, with 6 bases between them. CDR3 region: CASSLGGYGYTF. The CDR3 region has the DNA TGTGCCAGCAGTTTAGGAGGTTATGGCTACACCTTC.

The chain carries TRBV29-1 and TRBJ2-4, with TRBD2 matching over 8 bases. With V trimmed by 0 bases and J by 7 bases, 5 bases remained unmatched. Germline V lookup: CDR1 SQVTM, CDR2 ANQGSEA. This CDR3 comprises 14 residues. Here the CDR3 reads CSVEDTSGSNIQYF. CDR3 DNA sequence: TGCAGCGTTGAAGATACCAGCGGGAGTAACATTCAGTACTTC.

V and J are TRBV5-4 and TRBJ2-2; D unclear. The V and J ends lost 0 bases and 0 bases respectively, with 6 bases between them. CDR1 is SGHNT and CDR2 is YYREEE in the germline V gene (reference sequence). CDR3 size: 15 residues. Here the CDR3 DNA reads TGTGCCAGCAGCTTGGGGGCCCCGAACACCGGGGAGCTGTTTTTT. Protein product: CASSLGAPNTGELFF.

This chain joins TRBV6-5 and TRBJ1-5, with 10 bases lining up with TRBD1. Trimming at V came to 6 bases and at J to 4 bases, leaving 3 bases not matched to a gene. Germline V gene sequence: CDR1 MNHEY, CDR2 SVGAGI. The CDR3 length is 14 residues. CDR3 sequence: CASSTGQGNQPQHF. CDR3 nucleotide sequence: TGTGCCAGCAGCACGGGACAGGGGAATCAGCCCCAGCATTTT.

The V gene is TRBV5-1, the J gene TRBJ2-7; 9 bases are a match to TRBD2. J lost 6 bases, V lost 4 bases, and 11 bases had no gene match. The CDR3 covers 15 residues. The germline V gene has CDR1 SGHRS and CDR2 YFSETQ. CDR3 in DNA: TGCGCCAGCAGCCTGGGCGGGGGGGGCCAGAGCGAGCAGTACTTC. Residues: CASSLGGGGQSEQYF.

The chain joins TRBV7-8 to TRBJ2-7; 9 bases are shared with TRBD1. From germline, CDR1 is SGHVS and CDR2 FQNEAQ. Trimming took 5 bases from V and 4 from J; bases not matched to a gene: 6. This CDR3 spans 14 amino acids. DNA for the CDR3: TGTGCCAGCAGCACCGGACAGGGGCTGTACGAGCAGTACTTC. It codes for CASSTGQGLYEQYF.

The V call is TRBV5-1, the J call TRBJ2-1, with 11 bases that match TRBD2. The CDR3 runs to 16 residues. The ends lost 0 bases at V and 1 base at J; junction bases unmatched: 0. CDR1 and CDR2 from the germline V gene are SGHRS and YFSETQ. CDR3 loop: CASSLVAGGSYNEQFF. The DNA of the CDR3 is TGCGCCAGCAGCTTGGTAGCGGGGGGGTCCTACAATGAGCAGTTCTTC.

The chain joins TRBV6-6 to TRBJ1-3; a possible D gene is TRBD1 (6 bases). This CDR3 spans 16 amino acids. Trimming took 2 bases from V and 1 from J, leaving 12 bases between them. Per germline, CDR1 MNHNY and CDR2 SVGAGI (reference sequence). For the CDR3, the DNA is TGTGCCAGCAGTTACGCCATACAGGGTTCTGGAAACACCATATATTTT. Encoded protein: CASSYAIQGSGNTIYF.

The genes are TRBV29-1 and TRBJ2-5; 11 nucleotides align to TRBD1. Germline trimming cut 4 bases from V and 4 bases from J; bases unmatched to any gene: 8. The CDR3 spans 15 residues. Germline CDR1 reads SQVTM; CDR2 reads ANQGSEA. The CDR3 DNA sequence: TGCAGCGTTGCTGACGGGACAGGGGGGCGAGAGACCCAGTACTTC. This gives the protein CSVADGTGGRETQYF.

The chain carries TRBV7-9 and TRBJ1-2, with 9 bases lining up with TRBD1. The CDR3 runs 14 residues. Per germline, CDR1 SEHNR and CDR2 FQNEAQ (reference sequence). The junction had 3 bases not matched to a gene; V was cut back by 5 bases and J by 2 bases. CDR3 nucleotides: TGTGCCAGCAGCCCGGGACAGGGAAACTATGGCTACACCTTC. It specifies CASSPGQGNYGYTF.

To note about this clone: Different DNA sequences within this sample yield the same CDR3. This chain joins TRBV28 and TRBJ1-5, with no clear D. The germline CDR1 and CDR2 sequences are MDHEN and SYDVKM. There are 14 residues in the CDR3. Trimming left V 11 bases short and J 0 bases short, with 14 bases between. In DNA form, the CDR3 reads TGTGCCTCCCGAGGGCAGGTTAGCAATCAGCCCCAGCATTTT. Translation gives CASRGQVSNQPQHF.

The V call is TRBV10-3, the J call TRBJ2-1; 10 bases line up with TRBD2. V was clipped by 4 bases and J by 7 bases; unmatched bases: 10. Germline assignment: CDR1 ENHRY and CDR2 SYGVKD. The CDR3 is made up of 16 amino acids. The CDR3 reads CAISVQPGLASNEQFF. The CDR3 DNA is TGTGCCATCAGTGTGCAGCCGGGACTAGCGAGTAATGAGCAGTTCTTC.

This clone came up once. The chain employs TRBV7-9 and TRBJ2-4; TRBD1 is a possible D gene (5 bases). CDR1 is SEHNR, CDR2 FQNEAQ, per germline (reference sequence). CDR3 length: 16 residues. The V gene lost 1 base and the J gene lost 0 bases, with 10 bases spanning the gap. CDR3 in amino acids: CASSLGAGIAKNIQYF. As DNA, the CDR3 is TGTGCCAGCAGCTTAGGGGCAGGGATAGCCAAAAACATTCAGTACTTC.

As regards this clone: No conserved phenylalanine or tryptophan ends this CDR3, so it is likely a read error. The DNA is left out, because the CDR3 cannot be placed on it with certainty; the CDR3 is given as TCRdb lists it. V usage is TRBV29-1 and J usage is TRBJ2-7; the DNA was not used to check the table's D call, TRBD1. Germline lookup yields CDR1 SQVTM and CDR2 ANQGSEA. The CDR3 extends over 8 residues, inclusive of both ends. The CDR3 is CSVGGQLA.

This clone has just one count. This chain connects TRBV6-2 or TRBV6-3 to TRBJ2-7; 9 bases line up with TRBD2. The V gene's germline CDR1 is MNHEY and CDR2 SVGEGT. This CDR3 comprises 15 residues. V lost 6 bases, J lost 0 bases, and 6 bases stayed unmatched. CDR3 residues: CASRPSGERSYEQYF. CDR3 nucleotides: TGTGCCAGCAGGCCTAGCGGGGAGCGCTCCTACGAGCAGTACTTC.

The chain carries TRBV4-2 and TRBJ1-6; the match to TRBD1 covers 9 bases. This CDR3 spans 16 amino acids. The trim removed 0 bases at V and 14 bases at J, leaving 11 bases unmatched. The germline gives CDR1 LGHNA, CDR2 YNFKEQ. The CDR3 region has the DNA TGTGCCAGCAGCCAAGACCGGGACAGGGCCAATTCGGCCCTCCACTTT. It yields the protein CASSQDRDRANSALHF.

This sequence joins TRBV6-2 or TRBV6-3 and TRBJ1-2; the D is unclear. The CDR3 extends over 13 amino acids. V was shortened by 6 bases and J by 0 bases, with 8 bases between the two germline ends. Germline V lookup: CDR1 MNHEY, CDR2 SVGEGT. Here the CDR3 DNA reads TGTGCCAGCAGCCGACAAGCTAACTATGGCTACACCTTC. Translation: CASSRQANYGYTF.

The CDR3 nucleotides read TGTGCCACCAGTGATGGGAGCTTCCGCGGGTTCGACCGGGAGCTGTTTTTT. Protein: CATSDGSFRGFDRELFF. This chain uses TRBV24-1 with TRBJ2-2, with D possibly matching TRBD2 (5 bases). The CDR3 sequence is 17 residues long. With 3 bases removed from V and 9 bases from J, the gap between germline ends came to 22 bases. CDR1 and CDR2 (germline): KGHDR, SFDVKD.